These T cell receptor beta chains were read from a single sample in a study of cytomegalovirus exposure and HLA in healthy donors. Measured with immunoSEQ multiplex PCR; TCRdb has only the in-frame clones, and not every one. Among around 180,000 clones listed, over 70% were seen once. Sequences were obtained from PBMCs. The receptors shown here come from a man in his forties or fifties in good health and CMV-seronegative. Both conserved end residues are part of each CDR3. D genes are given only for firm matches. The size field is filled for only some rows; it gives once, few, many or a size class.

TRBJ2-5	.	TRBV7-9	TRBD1	TGTGCCAGCAGCAATGGACAGGGGCTCGAGACCCAGTACTTC	CASSNGQGLETQYF
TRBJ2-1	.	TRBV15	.	TGTGCCACCAGCCTACTACAGGGAGGGATAAATGAGCAGTTCTTC	CATSLLQGGINEQFF
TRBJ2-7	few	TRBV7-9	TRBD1	TGTGCCAGCAGCCCTGGCATTGGGACAGGGGACACCTACGAGCAGTACTTC	CASSPGIGTGDTYEQYF
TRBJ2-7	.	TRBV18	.	TGTGCCAGCTCACCTTCCTCGGAAAGGAGTGGCGAGCAGTACTTC	CASSPSSERSGEQYF
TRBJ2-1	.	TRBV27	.	TGTGCCAGCAGTTTCCTAAGCTCCTACAATGAGCAGTTCTTC	CASSFLSSYNEQFF
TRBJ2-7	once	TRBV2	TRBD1	TGTGCCAGCAGTGGAGACAGGGTGGGGGAGCAGTACTTC	CASSGDRVGEQYF
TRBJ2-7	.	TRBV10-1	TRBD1	TGCGCCAGCAGTCTACAGGGGCCCTACGAGCAGTACTTC	CASSLQGPYEQYF
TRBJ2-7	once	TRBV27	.	TGTGCCAGCAGTTTAGGGGGGGCCGGCTACTACGAGCAGTACTTC	CASSLGGAGYYEQYF
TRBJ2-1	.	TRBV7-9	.	TGTGCCAGCAGCTTGGACAGTTTTAGCTCCTACAATGAGCAGTTCTTC	CASSLDSFSSYNEQFF
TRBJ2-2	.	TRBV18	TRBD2	TGTGCCAGCTCACCACCGGGACTAGCGGGAGCGGCCGGGGAGCTGTTTTTT	CASSPPGLAGAAGELFF
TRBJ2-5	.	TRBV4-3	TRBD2	TGCGCCAGCAGCCAACTGCCGGGACTAGCTCTAGAGACCCAGTACTTC	CASSQLPGLALETQYF
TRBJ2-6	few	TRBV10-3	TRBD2	TGTGCCATCAGTGCCGGGGGGGGTGGGGCCAACGTCCTGACTTTC	CAISAGGGGANVLTF
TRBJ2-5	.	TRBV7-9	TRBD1	TGTGCCAGCAGCACGGGACAGGGTGCCGGAGAGACCCAGTACTTC	CASSTGQGAGETQYF